This entry lists 23 T cell receptor beta chains sequenced from one sample in a study of blood T cell repertoires in COVID-19. Sequencing was performed with immunoSEQ multiplex PCR; in TCRdb, only in-frame clones are kept and a portion is missing. The sample lists about 210,000 clones; 75% to 90% were seen once. The sequenced sample was peripheral blood. These TCRs come from a woman aged 40 to 50 with acute or convalescent COVID-19.

The chain employs TRBV6-5 and TRBJ1-2; possible D gene TRBD1, 5 bases. This CDR3 has 15 amino acids. Trimming removed 8 bases from V and 4 bases from J, with 20 bases in between. Per germline, CDR1 MNHEY and CDR2 SVGAGI. The CDR3 protein is CASSRVWDSLYGYTF. CDR3 bases: TGTGCCAGCTCCAGAGTGTGGGACTCACTCTATGGCTACACCTTC.

The J gene is TRBJ1-6, the V gene TRBV19; D ambiguous. From germline, CDR1 is LNHDA and CDR2 SQIVND (reference sequence). The germline V and J ends were trimmed by 6 bases and 7 bases, with 13 bases remaining between them. This CDR3 contains 14 residues. The CDR3 DNA reads TGTGCCAGTAGCCCATCTTCGCGGAATTCACCCCTCCACTTT. Amino acids: CASSPSSRNSPLHF.

The rearrangement joins TRBV7-2 to TRBJ2-5; tentatively, D is TRBD1 (5 bases). This CDR3 is 15 amino acids long. Trimming pared 2 bases from V and 3 bases from J, leaving 13 bases between. Germline V CDR1 and CDR2: SGHTA, FQGNSA. The CDR3 sequence is CASSLSQESEETQYF. The CDR3 DNA follows: TGTGCCAGCAGCTTATCACAGGAGTCGGAAGAGACCCAGTACTTC.

The rearrangement joins TRBV19 to TRBJ2-1; 10 nucleotides agree with TRBD1. The V gene end was trimmed by 7 bases and the J gene end by 9 bases; junction bases not matched to a gene: 9. Germline CDR1 is LNHDA and CDR2 is SQIVND (reference sequence). This CDR3 comprises 14 residues. CDR3 loop: CASTPGQGNSEQFF. The CDR3 DNA follows: TGTGCCAGTACACCGGGACAGGGGAACAGTGAGCAGTTCTTC. Combining the CDR3 with reference TRBV19 and TRBJ2-1 gives the whole variable domain DGGITQSPKYLFRKEGQNVTLSCEQNLNHDAMYWYRQDPGQGLRLIYYSQIVNDFQKGDIAEGYSVSREKKESFPLTVTSAQKNPTAFYLCASTPGQGNSEQFFGPGTRLTVL.

The rearrangement joins TRBV5-6 to TRBJ1-5, with 7 bases that match TRBD1. The CDR3 is 14 residues long. J lost 6 bases, V lost 4 bases, and 7 bases had no gene match. Germline V gives CDR1 SGHDT, CDR2 YYEEEE. CDR3 loop: CASSTKTGIQPQHF. CDR3 in DNA: TGTGCCAGCAGCACTAAGACAGGGATTCAGCCCCAGCATTTT.

This clone was observed a single time. V gene TRBV15 combines with J gene TRBJ2-7; D unresolved. CDR3 size: 12 residues. V gave up 1 base and J gave up 6 bases, with 7 bases separating them. From germline, CDR1 is LNHNV and CDR2 YYDKDF (reference sequence). The CDR3 DNA reads TGTGCCACCAGCAGAGGAGGTCGCGAGCAGTACGTC. This translates into CATSRGGREQYV.

The V gene is TRBV4-2, the J gene TRBJ1-4, with 10 bases fitting TRBD1. The CDR3 sequence is 12 residues long. The germline V gene has CDR1 LGHNA and CDR2 YNFKEQ. V dropped 1 base and J dropped 13; count of bases not matched to a gene: 0. CDR3 residues: CASSQGTGGLFF. CDR3 DNA: TGTGCCAGCAGCCAAGGGACAGGGGGACTGTTTTTT.

The rearrangement joins TRBV19 to TRBJ2-1; 11 nucleotides align to TRBD1. V shed 5 bases, J shed 7 bases, and the junction held 7 bases outside the gene matches. CDR3 size: 15 residues. Germline CDR1 reads LNHDA; CDR2 reads SQIVND (reference sequence). CDR3 loop: CASSPGQGAFNEQFF. The CDR3 bases are TGTGCCAGTAGTCCTGGACAGGGGGCGTTTAATGAGCAGTTCTTC.

The rearrangement joins TRBV14 to TRBJ1-2, with D possibly being TRBD1 (5 bases). The V gene lost 5 bases and the J gene lost 5 bases, with 12 bases spanning the gap. CDR1 and CDR2 (germline): SGHDN, FVKESK. This CDR3 has 13 amino acids. The CDR3: CASSSGYRYGYTF. The DNA of the CDR3 is TGTGCCAGCAGCTCAGGGTACCGGTATGGCTACACCTTC.

V is TRBV29-1 and J is TRBJ1-2, with TRBD1 matching over 12 bases. Germline loops: CDR1 SQVTM, CDR2 ANQGSEA. This CDR3 spans 15 amino acids. Unmatched junction bases numbered 8, after V lost 5 bases and J lost 4 bases. For the CDR3, the DNA is TGCAGCGTTAAGGGGACAGGGGGCTTCGGCTATGGCTACACCTTC. This encodes CSVKGTGGFGYGYTF.

The chain couples TRBV7-9 to TRBJ1-2; the D gene is possibly TRBD1 (5 bases). The V and J ends lost 5 bases and 6 bases respectively, with 16 bases between them. Germline V lookup: CDR1 SEHNR, CDR2 FQNEAQ (reference sequence). This CDR3 spans 14 amino acids. The CDR3 loop is CASSILTGEHGYTF. The CDR3 DNA follows: TGTGCCAGCAGCATCTTAACAGGAGAACATGGCTACACCTTC. The full variable domain, rest sourced from reference TRBV7-9 and TRBJ1-2, is DTGVSQNPRHKITKRGQNVTFRCDPISEHNRLYWYRQTLGQGPEFLTYFQNEAQLEKSRLLSDRFSAERPKGSFSTLEIQRTEQGDSAMYLCASSILTGEHGYTFGSGTRLTVV.

The rearrangement uses TRBV19 and TRBJ2-7; D not certain. V was cut by 3 bases and J by 0 bases, with 6 bases left in between. Germline CDR1 LNHDA, CDR2 SQIVND (reference sequence). The CDR3 runs 13 residues. CDR3 DNA sequence: TGTGCCAGTAGTATGACGGGCTCCTACGAGCAGTACGTC. It specifies CASSMTGSYEQYV.

The chain carries TRBV6-5 and TRBJ1-1, with D uncertain. This CDR3 region has 14 residues. Looked up from germline, CDR1 is MNHEY and CDR2 is SVGAGI. Trimming pared 5 bases from V and 3 bases from J, leaving 13 bases between. CDR3 amino acids: CASSIAPQDTEAFF. CDR3 nucleotide sequence: TGTGCCAGCAGTATTGCCCCTCAGGACACTGAAGCTTTCTTT.

V is TRBV5-1 and J is TRBJ2-3; D ambiguous. This CDR3 region has 14 residues. V was clipped by 2 bases and J by 3 bases, with 10 bases between them. Germline V gives CDR1 SGHRS, CDR2 YFSETQ. The CDR3 DNA follows: TGCGCCAGCAGCTTCGCCGGGTGGACAGATACGCAGTATTTT. It is translated as CASSFAGWTDTQYF.

This chain uses TRBV19 with TRBJ2-5, with D perhaps TRBD2 (7 bases). From germline, CDR1 is LNHDA and CDR2 SQIVND (reference sequence). The CDR3 runs to 16 residues. The V and J ends lost 3 bases and 4 bases respectively, with 18 bases between them. The CDR3 region is CASSIRAGARRETQYF. The CDR3 nucleotides are TGTGCCAGTAGTATCAGGGCGGGGGCACGGAGAGAGACCCAGTACTTC.

The V and J genes are TRBV7-2 and TRBJ2-3; TRBD2 agrees at 16 bases. Germline V lookup: CDR1 SGHTA, CDR2 FQGNSA. The ends lost 7 bases at V and 4 bases at J; junction bases unmatched: 5. The CDR3 extends over 16 amino acids. Here the CDR3 reads CASKGTSGGAPDTQYF. Written as DNA, the CDR3 is TGTGCCAGCAAGGGGACTAGCGGGGGGGCCCCAGATACGCAGTATTTT. The full variable domain, its missing parts supplied by reference TRBV7-2 and TRBJ2-3, is GAGVSQSPSNKVTEKGKDVELRCDPISGHTALYWYRQSLGQGLEFLIYFQGNSAPDKSGLPSDRFSAERTGGSVSTLTIQRTQQEDSAVYLCASKGTSGGAPDTQYFGPGTRLTVL.

V is TRBV9 and J is TRBJ1-3; D might be TRBD1 (6 bases). The length of the CDR3 is 14 residues. The V gene's germline CDR1 is SGDLS and CDR2 YYNGEE. Trimming stripped 3 bases from V and 2 bases from J, with 9 bases between. The CDR3 nucleotides read TGTGCCAGCAGCGCTGACAGGCCTGGAAACACCATATATTTT. It yields the protein CASSADRPGNTIYF.

The rearrangement joins TRBV4-1 to TRBJ2-3; the D gene could be TRBD1 or TRBD2 (5 bases each). Germline V lookup: CDR1 MGHRA, CDR2 YSYEKL. Trimming shortened V by 9 bases and J by 2 bases, and 18 bases separated the two germline ends. This CDR3 spans 15 amino acids. CDR3 DNA: TGCGCCAGTGGCCAAGCGGACACTTACACAGATACGCAGTATTTT. Translated, it gives CASGQADTYTDTQYF.

The chain combines TRBV6-1 with TRBJ1-5; TRBD1 matches 7 bases. The CDR3 is 15 amino acids. The J segment lost 2 bases and the V segment lost 3 bases, leaving 4 bases of the junction unmatched. Germline CDR1 and CDR2: MNHNS and SASEGT. For the CDR3, the DNA is TGTGCCAGCAGTGACCCCAGGGGGGGCAATCAGCCCCAGCATTTT. Its translation: CASSDPRGGNQPQHF.

The chain has TRBV12-2 and TRBJ2-7; the table's D call, TRBD1, was not checked against the DNA. TRBV12-2 is noted as a pseudogene. The CDR3 has 18 residues. CDR3: CASRLLLVGTDSSYEQYV. The CDR3 nucleotides read TGTGCAAGTCGCTTACTCCTGGTGGGGACGGACAGCTCCTACGAGCAGTACGTC.

The count of this clone is one. J is TRBJ2-3 and V is TRBV5-1; 7 bases fit TRBD2. Germline V CDR1 and CDR2: SGHRS, YFSETQ. J gave up 2 bases and V 5 bases, and 11 bases lay outside the gene matches. This CDR3 contains 16 residues. The CDR3 DNA sequence: TGCGCCAGCAGAAGACTCGGGGCGGGGGTCACAGATACGCAGTATTTT. It codes for CASRRLGAGVTDTQYF.

A single count supports this clone. The sample holds other DNA sequences that translate to the same CDR3. The chain couples TRBV27 to TRBJ1-2; no clear D gene. CDR3 length: 14 amino acids. V lost 3 bases to trimming and J lost 1 base, with 9 bases between them. In germline, CDR1 is MNHEY, CDR2 SMNVEV (reference sequence). The CDR3 loop reads CASSFIGGNYGYTF. Written as DNA, the CDR3 is TGTGCCAGCAGTTTTATAGGCGGTAACTATGGCTACACCTTC.

The chain combines TRBV9 with TRBJ1-5; TRBD1 is a possible D gene (5 bases). V lost 6 bases and J 5 bases, leaving 15 bases between the germline ends. The CDR3 is 14 residues long. Germline lookup yields CDR1 SGDLS and CDR2 YYNGEE. The CDR3 nucleotides are TGTGCCAGCAACCAGGGCCCCTTCGATCAGCCCCAGCATTTT. The encoded protein is CASNQGPFDQPQHF.